Described below is a single T cell receptor (beta chain) sequence and its context. Antigen unknown. Looked up from germline, CDR1 is GTSNPN and CDR2 is SVGIG (reference sequence). The CDR3 is made up of 16 amino acids. Trimming took 2 bases from V and 0 from J; bases not matched to a gene: 9. The data were taken from a study of OX40 agonist ivuxolimab in advanced cancers. Study context: A diagnosis of hepatocellular carcinoma, melanoma, renal cell or head and neck cancer was present in dose-escalation patients. Prior checkpoint blockade (anti-PD-1, anti-PD-L1 or anti-CTLA-4) was permitted; approximately 44% had it. Findings of the study overall: Expanded clones tended on average to be more numerous among CD8+ T cells than CD4+.

Clones were sequenced by immunoSEQ multiplex PCR, and TCRdb holds only the in-frame ones, with some missing. The sample has more than 50,000 clones, roughly 84% seen once. The sequence derives from an adult with an advanced solid tumor such as melanoma, head and neck, liver or kidney cancer. The gene calls are TRBV30 and TRBJ1-2; the match to TRBD1 covers 7 bases. Sample: CD4+ or CD8+ T cells sorted from blood, taken in a trial of the OX40 agonist ivuxolimab. In DNA, the CDR3 is TGTGCCTGGAGTCAGAAGACAGGGAGAGCTAACTATGGCTACACCTTC. Its translation is CAWSQKTGRANYGYTF.